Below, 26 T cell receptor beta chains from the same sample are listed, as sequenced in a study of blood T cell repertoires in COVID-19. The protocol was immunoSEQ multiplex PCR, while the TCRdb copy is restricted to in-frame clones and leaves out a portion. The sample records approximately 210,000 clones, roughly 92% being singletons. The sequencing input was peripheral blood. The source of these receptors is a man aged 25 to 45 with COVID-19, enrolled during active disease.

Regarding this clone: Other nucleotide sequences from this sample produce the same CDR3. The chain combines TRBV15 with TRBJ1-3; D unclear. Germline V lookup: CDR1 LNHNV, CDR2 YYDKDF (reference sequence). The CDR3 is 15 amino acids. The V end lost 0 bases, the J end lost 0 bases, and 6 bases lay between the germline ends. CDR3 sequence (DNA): TGTGCCACCAGCAGAGACCAAAACTCTGGAAACACCATATATTTT. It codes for CATSRDQNSGNTIYF.

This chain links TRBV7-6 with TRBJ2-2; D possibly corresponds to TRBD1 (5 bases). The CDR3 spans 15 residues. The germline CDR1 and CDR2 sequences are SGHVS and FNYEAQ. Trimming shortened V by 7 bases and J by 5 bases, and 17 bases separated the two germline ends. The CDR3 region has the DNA TGTGCCAGCACCCTCAGCCAGGGCCGGACCGGGGAGCTGTTTTTT. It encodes CASTLSQGRTGELFF. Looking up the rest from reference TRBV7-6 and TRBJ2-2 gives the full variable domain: GAGVSQSPRYKVTKRGQDVALRCDPISGHVSLYWYRQALGQGPEFLTYFNYEAQQDKSGLPNDRFSAERPEGSISTLTIQRTEQRDSAMYRCASTLSQGRTGELFFGEGSRLTVL.

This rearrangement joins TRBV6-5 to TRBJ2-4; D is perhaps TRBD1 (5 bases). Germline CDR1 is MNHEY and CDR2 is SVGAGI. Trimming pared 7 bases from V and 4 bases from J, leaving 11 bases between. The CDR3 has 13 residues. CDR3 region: CASIVDRKNIQYF. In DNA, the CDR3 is TGTGCCAGCATCGTCGACAGAAAAAACATTCAGTACTTC.

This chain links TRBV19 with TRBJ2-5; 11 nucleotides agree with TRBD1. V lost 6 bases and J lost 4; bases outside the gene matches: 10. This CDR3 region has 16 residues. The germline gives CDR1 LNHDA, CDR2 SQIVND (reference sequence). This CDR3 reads CASRRSGQGARETQYF. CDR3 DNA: TGTGCCAGTAGACGTTCTGGACAGGGGGCCAGAGAGACCCAGTACTTC.

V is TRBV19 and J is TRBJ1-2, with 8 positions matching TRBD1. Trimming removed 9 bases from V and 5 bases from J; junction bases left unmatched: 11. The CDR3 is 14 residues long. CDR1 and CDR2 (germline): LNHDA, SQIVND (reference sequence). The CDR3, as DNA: TGTGCCAGCAACGCGCAGGGGGCTGGGTATGGCTACACCTTC. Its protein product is CASNAQGAGYGYTF.

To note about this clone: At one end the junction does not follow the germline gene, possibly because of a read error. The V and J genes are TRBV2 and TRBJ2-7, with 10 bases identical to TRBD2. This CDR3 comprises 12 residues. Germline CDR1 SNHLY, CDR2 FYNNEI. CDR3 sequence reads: CASSPLSGGMNF. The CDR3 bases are TGTGCCAGCAGTCCTCTTAGCGGGGGGATGAACTTC.

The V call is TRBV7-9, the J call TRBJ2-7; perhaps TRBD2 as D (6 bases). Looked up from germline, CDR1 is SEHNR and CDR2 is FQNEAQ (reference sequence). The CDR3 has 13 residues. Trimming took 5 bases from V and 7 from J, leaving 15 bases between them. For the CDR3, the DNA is TGTGCCAGCAGCCTCGCGGGCGGGGTTGAGCAGTACTTC. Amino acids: CASSLAGGVEQYF. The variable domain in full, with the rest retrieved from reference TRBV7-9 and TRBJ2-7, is DTGVSQNPRHKITKRGQNVTFRCDPISEHNRLYWYRQTLGQGPEFLTYFQNEAQLEKSRLLSDRFSAERPKGSFSTLEIQRTEQGDSAMYLCASSLAGGVEQYFGPGTRLTVT.

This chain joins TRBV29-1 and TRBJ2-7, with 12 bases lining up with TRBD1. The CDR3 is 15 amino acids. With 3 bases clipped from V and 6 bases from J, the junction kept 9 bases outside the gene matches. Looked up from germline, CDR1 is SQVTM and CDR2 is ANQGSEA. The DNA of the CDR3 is TGCAGCGTTGACGGGGGGACAGGGGGCTTTGGCGAGCAGTACTTC. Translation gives CSVDGGTGGFGEQYF.

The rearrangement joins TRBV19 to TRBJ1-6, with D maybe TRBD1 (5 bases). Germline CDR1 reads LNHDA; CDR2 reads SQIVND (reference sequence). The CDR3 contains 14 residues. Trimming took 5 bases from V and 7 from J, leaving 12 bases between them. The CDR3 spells CASSAGPGNSPLHF. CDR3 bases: TGTGCCAGTAGTGCGGGGCCGGGAAATTCACCCCTCCACTTT.

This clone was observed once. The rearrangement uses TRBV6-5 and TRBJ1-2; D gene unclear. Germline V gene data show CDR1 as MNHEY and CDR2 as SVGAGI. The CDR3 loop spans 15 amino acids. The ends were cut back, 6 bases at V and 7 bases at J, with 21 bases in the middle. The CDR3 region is CASSAKQILATGYTF. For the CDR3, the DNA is TGTGCCAGCAGCGCAAAACAGATACTTGCTACTGGCTACACCTTC.

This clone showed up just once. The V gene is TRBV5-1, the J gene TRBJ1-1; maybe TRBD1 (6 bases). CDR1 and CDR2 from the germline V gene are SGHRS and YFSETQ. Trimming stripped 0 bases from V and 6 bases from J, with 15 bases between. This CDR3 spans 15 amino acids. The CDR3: CASSLEGRGRSEAFF. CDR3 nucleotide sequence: TGCGCCAGCAGCTTGGAGGGCAGGGGAAGGTCTGAAGCTTTCTTT.

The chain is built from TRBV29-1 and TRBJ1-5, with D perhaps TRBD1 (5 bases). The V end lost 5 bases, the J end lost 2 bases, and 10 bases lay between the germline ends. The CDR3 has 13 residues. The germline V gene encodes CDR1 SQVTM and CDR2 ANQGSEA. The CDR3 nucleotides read TGCAGCGTTACCCAGGGTGGCAATCAGCCCCAGCATTTT. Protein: CSVTQGGNQPQHF.

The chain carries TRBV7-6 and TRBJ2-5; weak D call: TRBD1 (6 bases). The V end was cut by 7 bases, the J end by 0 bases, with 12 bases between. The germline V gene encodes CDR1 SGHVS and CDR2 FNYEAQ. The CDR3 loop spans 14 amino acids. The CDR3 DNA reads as TGTGCCAGCACAATAAGACAGGACCAAGAGACCCAGTACTTC. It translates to CASTIRQDQETQYF.

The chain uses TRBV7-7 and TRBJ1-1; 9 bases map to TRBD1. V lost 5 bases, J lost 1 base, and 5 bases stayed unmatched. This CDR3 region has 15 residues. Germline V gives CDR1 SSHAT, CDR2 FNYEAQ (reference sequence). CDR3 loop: CASSPWDRENTEAFF. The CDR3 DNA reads TGTGCCAGCAGCCCCTGGGACAGGGAGAACACTGAAGCTTTCTTT.

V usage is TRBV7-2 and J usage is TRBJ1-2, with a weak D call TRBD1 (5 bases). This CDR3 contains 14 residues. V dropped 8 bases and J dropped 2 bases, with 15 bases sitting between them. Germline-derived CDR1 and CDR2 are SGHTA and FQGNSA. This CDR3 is CASGKMTVNYGYTF. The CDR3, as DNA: TGTGCCAGCGGGAAAATGACAGTCAACTATGGCTACACCTTC.

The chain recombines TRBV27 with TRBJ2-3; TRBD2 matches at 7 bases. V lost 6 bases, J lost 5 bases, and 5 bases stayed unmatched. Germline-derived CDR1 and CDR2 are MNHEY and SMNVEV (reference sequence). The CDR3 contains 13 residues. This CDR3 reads CASSSGMLDTQYF. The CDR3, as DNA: TGTGCCAGCAGCAGCGGGATGTTAGATACGCAGTATTTT.

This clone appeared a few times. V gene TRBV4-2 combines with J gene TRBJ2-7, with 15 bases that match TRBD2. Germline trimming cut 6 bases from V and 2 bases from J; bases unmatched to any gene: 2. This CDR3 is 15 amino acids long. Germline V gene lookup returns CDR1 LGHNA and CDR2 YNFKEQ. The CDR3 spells CASSWTSGGAYEQYF. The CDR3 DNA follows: TGTGCCAGCAGTTGGACTAGCGGGGGGGCCTACGAGCAGTACTTC.

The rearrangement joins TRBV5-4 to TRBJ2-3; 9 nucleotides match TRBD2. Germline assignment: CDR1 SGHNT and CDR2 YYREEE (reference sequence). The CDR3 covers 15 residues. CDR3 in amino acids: CRSSKRGESTDTQYF. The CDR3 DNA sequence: TGTCGGTCATCTAAGCGGGGGGAAAGCACAGATACGCAGTATTTT. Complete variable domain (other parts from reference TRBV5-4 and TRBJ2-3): ETGVTQSPTHLIKTRGQQVTLRCSSQSGHNTVSWYQQALGQGPQFIFQYYREEENGRGNFPPRFSGLQFPNYSSELNVNALELDDSALYLCRSSKRGESTDTQYFGPGTRLTVL.

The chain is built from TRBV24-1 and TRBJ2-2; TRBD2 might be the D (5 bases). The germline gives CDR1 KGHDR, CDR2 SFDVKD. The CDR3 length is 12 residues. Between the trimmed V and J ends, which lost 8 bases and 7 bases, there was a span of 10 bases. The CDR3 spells CATKAADGELFF. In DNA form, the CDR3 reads TGTGCCACCAAAGCAGCGGACGGGGAGCTGTTTTTT.

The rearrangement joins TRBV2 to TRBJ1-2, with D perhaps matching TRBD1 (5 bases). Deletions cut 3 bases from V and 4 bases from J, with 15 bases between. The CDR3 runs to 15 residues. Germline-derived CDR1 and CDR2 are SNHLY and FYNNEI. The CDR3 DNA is TGTGCCAGCAGTGATAGGGGTGGCGGGGTCTATGGCTACACCTTC. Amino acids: CASSDRGGGVYGYTF.

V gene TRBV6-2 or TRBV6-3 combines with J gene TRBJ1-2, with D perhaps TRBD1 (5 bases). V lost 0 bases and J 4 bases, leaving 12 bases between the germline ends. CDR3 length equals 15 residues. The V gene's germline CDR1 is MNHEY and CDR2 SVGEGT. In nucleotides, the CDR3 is TGTGCCAGCAGTTACTCGAAGGGGCCGATCTATGGCTACACCTTC. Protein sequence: CASSYSKGPIYGYTF.

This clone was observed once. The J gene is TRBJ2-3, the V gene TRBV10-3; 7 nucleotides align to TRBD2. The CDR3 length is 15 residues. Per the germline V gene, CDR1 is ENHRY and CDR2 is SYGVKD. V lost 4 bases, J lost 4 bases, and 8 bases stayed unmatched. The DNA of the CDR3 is TGTGCCATCAGTGGTGGCGGTGGGAGGGCAGATACGCAGTATTTT. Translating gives CAISGGGGRADTQYF.

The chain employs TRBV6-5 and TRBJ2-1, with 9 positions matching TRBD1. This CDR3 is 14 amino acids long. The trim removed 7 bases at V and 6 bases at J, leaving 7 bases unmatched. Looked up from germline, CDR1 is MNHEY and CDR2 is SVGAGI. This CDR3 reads CASTPAGQGNEQFF. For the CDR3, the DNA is TGTGCCAGCACCCCCGCGGGACAGGGCAATGAGCAGTTCTTC.

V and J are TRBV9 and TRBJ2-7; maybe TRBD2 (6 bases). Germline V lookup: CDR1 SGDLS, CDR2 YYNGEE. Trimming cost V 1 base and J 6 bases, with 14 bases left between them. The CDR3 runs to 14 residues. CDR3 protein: CASSVLWGGSEQYF. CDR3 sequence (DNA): TGTGCCAGCAGCGTATTGTGGGGAGGAAGCGAGCAGTACTTC.

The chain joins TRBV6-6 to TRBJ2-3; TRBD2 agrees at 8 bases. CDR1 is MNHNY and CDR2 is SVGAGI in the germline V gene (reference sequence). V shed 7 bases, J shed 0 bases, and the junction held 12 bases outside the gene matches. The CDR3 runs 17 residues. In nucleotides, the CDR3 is TGTGCCAGCACTCGACTGGGACTAGTTAAGAGCACAGATACGCAGTATTTT. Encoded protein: CASTRLGLVKSTDTQYF.

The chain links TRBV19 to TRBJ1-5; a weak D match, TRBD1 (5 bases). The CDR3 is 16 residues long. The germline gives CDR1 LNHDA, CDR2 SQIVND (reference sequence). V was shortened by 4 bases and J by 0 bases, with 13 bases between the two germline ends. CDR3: CASSTLGRASNQPQHF. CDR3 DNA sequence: TGTGCCAGTAGTACCCTGGGCAGGGCTAGCAATCAGCCCCAGCATTTT.